Below are 32 T cell receptor beta chains sequenced from a single sample in a study of T cell responses to AZD1222 COVID-19 vaccine. Measured with immunoSEQ multiplex PCR; TCRdb has only the in-frame clones, and not every one. The table shows under 150,000 clones, with approximately 86% occurring only once. The specimen was peripheral blood, collected 28 days after the second AZD1222 dose. All receptors come from an adult who received the AZD1222 COVID-19 vaccine.

Here the CDR3 DNA reads TGTGCCAGCAGTCTGGACAGGAAGTTTTCGACTGAAGCTTTCTTT. Translating it yields CASSLDRKFSTEAFF. The V call is TRBV6-5, the J call TRBJ1-1; the match to TRBD1 covers 7 bases. Germline V lookup: CDR1 MNHEY, CDR2 SVGAGI. The CDR3 length is 15 residues. Trimming removed 5 bases from V and 5 bases from J; junction bases left unmatched: 11.

The chain is built from TRBV6-2 or TRBV6-3 and TRBJ2-6, with TRBD1 matching over 11 bases. This CDR3 is built from 17 residues. V dropped 6 bases and J dropped 0; count of bases not matched to a gene: 4. The V gene's germline CDR1 is MNHEY and CDR2 SVGEGT. In DNA, the CDR3 is TGTGCCAGCAGCCGGACAGGGGGCACCTCTGGGGCCAACGTCCTGACTTTC. This encodes CASSRTGGTSGANVLTF.

The sample holds a few counts of this clone. The chain joins TRBV28 to TRBJ2-7; D might be TRBD2 (5 bases). The germline CDR1 and CDR2 sequences are MDHEN and SYDVKM. The ends were cut back, 7 bases at V and 6 bases at J, with 16 bases in the middle. This CDR3 has 13 residues. CDR3 residues: CASTPGIYSEQYF. CDR3 sequence (DNA): TGTGCCAGCACCCCCGGGATCTACTCCGAGCAGTACTTC.

This clone came up a few times. The chain couples TRBV11-2 to TRBJ2-1, with D perhaps TRBD1 (6 bases). This CDR3 comprises 15 residues. The V gene's germline CDR1 is SGHAT and CDR2 FQNNGV. V dropped 5 bases and J dropped 0 bases, with 11 bases sitting between them. This chain's CDR3 is CASSPTGISYNEQFF. For the CDR3, the DNA is TGTGCCAGCAGCCCCACAGGGATCTCCTACAATGAGCAGTTCTTC.

This clone was picked up one time. The gene calls are TRBV9 and TRBJ2-7; D might be TRBD1 or TRBD2, each matching 6 bases. CDR3 length: 12 amino acids. Trimming took off 4 bases at V and 6 bases at J, with 11 bases between the two ends. Germline CDR1 is SGDLS and CDR2 is YYNGEE. This CDR3 reads CASSLQGGEQYF. CDR3 bases: TGTGCCAGCAGCTTACAGGGAGGCGAGCAGTACTTC.

The CDR3 loop is CASSTSGQIYTEAFF. DNA for the CDR3: TGTGCCAGCAGCACCTCGGGACAGATTTACACTGAAGCTTTCTTT. This chain joins TRBV7-9 and TRBJ1-1; 7 nucleotides match TRBD1. The J segment lost 3 bases and the V segment lost 5 bases, leaving 9 bases of the junction unmatched. The CDR3 covers 15 residues. The germline V gene encodes CDR1 SEHNR and CDR2 FQNEAQ (reference sequence). The full variable domain, with the rest looked up from reference TRBV7-9 and TRBJ1-1, is DTGVSQNPRHKITKRGQNVTFRCDPISEHNRLYWYRQTLGQGPEFLTYFQNEAQLEKSRLLSDRFSAERPKGSFSTLEIQRTEQGDSAMYLCASSTSGQIYTEAFFGQGTRLTVV.

In this sample, this clone turned up once. This chain joins TRBV28 and TRBJ1-2; D remains ambiguous. The germline CDR1 and CDR2 sequences are MDHEN and SYDVKM. The CDR3 has 13 residues. V was trimmed by 4 bases and J by 6 bases, leaving 12 bases between them. In DNA, the CDR3 is TGTGCCAGCAGTTCCCCAACTTCAGATGGCTACACCTTC. This gives the protein CASSSPTSDGYTF.

V and J are TRBV6-1 and TRBJ1-3; D ambiguous. The CDR3 contains 12 residues. In germline, CDR1 is MNHNS, CDR2 SASEGT. V was trimmed by 2 bases and J by 9 bases, leaving 8 bases between them. CDR3 residues: CASSEPTPTIYF. The CDR3 DNA reads TGTGCCAGCAGTGAACCCACCCCCACCATATATTTT.

The chain is built from TRBV20-1 and TRBJ2-7; D gene uncertain. This CDR3 has 11 amino acids. V dropped 6 bases and J dropped 2 bases, with 8 bases sitting between them. Germline V lookup: CDR1 DFQATT, CDR2 SNEGSKA (reference sequence). In nucleotides, the CDR3 is TGCAGTGCCTCGCGGCCCTACGAGCAGTACTTC. Residues: CSASRPYEQYF.

The genes are TRBV25-1 and TRBJ2-7, with a possible D match to TRBD1 (6 bases). V dropped 7 bases and J dropped 6 bases, with 19 bases sitting between them. Germline V gene data show CDR1 as MGHDK and CDR2 as SYGVNS. This CDR3 is built from 14 residues. The CDR3 coding sequence is TGTGCCAGCACTGCCCCTGGAGGACAGCCCGAGCAGTACTTC. Encoded protein: CASTAPGGQPEQYF.

This chain uses TRBV7-7 with TRBJ2-1; TRBD1 agrees at 10 bases. CDR1 SSHAT and CDR2 FNYEAQ come from the germline V gene (reference sequence). The CDR3 totals 14 residues. The CDR3 region has the DNA TGTGCTAGTGCCGACAGGGGGCGAAACAATGAGCAGTTCTTC. It specifies CASADRGRNNEQFF.

V usage is TRBV2 and J usage is TRBJ1-1; 10 bases map to TRBD1. CDR1 is SNHLY, CDR2 FYNNEI, per germline. V was clipped by 2 bases and J by 6 bases; unmatched bases: 6. The CDR3 length is 15 residues. CDR3 bases: TGTGCCAGCAGTGAACAGGGACAGGGGTTCGCTGAAGCTTTCTTT. This gives the protein CASSEQGQGFAEAFF.

The rearrangement links TRBV27 to TRBJ2-1; maybe TRBD2 (6 bases). Germline-derived CDR1 and CDR2 are MNHEY and SMNVEV (reference sequence). Trimming stripped 0 bases from V and 5 bases from J, with 11 bases between. The CDR3 extends over 15 amino acids. The CDR3: CASSLSRGLHNEQFF. In DNA form, the CDR3 reads TGTGCCAGCAGTTTATCGCGGGGACTCCACAATGAGCAGTTCTTC.

This clone showed up just a few times. V and J are TRBV28 and TRBJ2-1; D is unresolved. The V end lost 5 bases, the J end lost 9 bases, and 23 bases lay between the germline ends. CDR1 MDHEN and CDR2 SYDVKM come from the germline V gene. The CDR3 loop spans 16 amino acids. The CDR3 spells CASSPLNGFNNFEQFF. DNA of the CDR3: TGTGCCAGCAGTCCCTTAAATGGGTTCAACAATTTTGAGCAGTTCTTC.

V gene TRBV6-5 combines with J gene TRBJ1-5; no firm D call. The germline V gene has CDR1 MNHEY and CDR2 SVGAGI. The CDR3 contains 15 residues. The V and J ends lost 0 bases and 7 bases respectively, with 13 bases between them. Written as DNA, the CDR3 is TGTGCCAGCAGTTACTCGTTAGGGAGTGGCCAGCCCCAGCATTTT. Protein product: CASSYSLGSGQPQHF.

This chain joins TRBV9 and TRBJ2-3; 11 nucleotides match TRBD1. This CDR3 is built from 16 residues. V shed 4 bases and J 3 bases; nucleotides not matched to a gene: 7. Germline lookup yields CDR1 SGDLS and CDR2 YYNGEE. CDR3 DNA: TGTGCCAGCAGCTCGAGGACAGGGGGCCTAACAGATACGCAGTATTTT. This encodes CASSSRTGGLTDTQYF.

The rearrangement uses TRBV18 and TRBJ1-2; D perhaps matches TRBD1 (5 bases). The CDR3 spans 13 residues. Germline V gene sequence: CDR1 KGHSH, CDR2 LQKENI. V lost 6 bases to trimming and J lost 3 bases, with 11 bases between them. CDR3 in DNA: TGTGCCAGCTCCGAGGGGAGACACTATGGCTACACCTTC. Translation: CASSEGRHYGYTF. The whole variable domain, remainder taken from reference TRBV18 and TRBJ1-2, is NAGVMQNPRHLVRRRGQEARLRCSPMKGHSHVYWYRQLPEEGLKFMVYLQKENIIDESGMPKERFSAEFPKEGPSILRIQQVVRGDSAAYFCASSEGRHYGYTFGSGTRLTVV.

This chain links TRBV9 with TRBJ2-5; 8 bases map to TRBD2. This CDR3 spans 15 amino acids. Germline values: CDR1 SGDLS, CDR2 YYNGEE. V trimming: 0 bases; J trimming: 5 bases; junction bases outside the gene matches: 6. The CDR3 nucleotides are TGTGCCAGCAGCGTAGGAGCGGGGGCCGGGGAGACCCAGTACTTC. Translated: CASSVGAGAGETQYF.

The chain employs TRBV5-3 and TRBJ1-4; a possible D gene is TRBD1 (5 bases). TRBV5-3 is assigned to the ORF class and has an uncertain function. The CDR3 totals 14 residues. V shed 4 bases and J shed 5 bases, with 12 bases lying between them. CDR3 in amino acids: CARSVDRQNEKLFF. Written as DNA, the CDR3 is TGTGCCAGAAGCGTTGACAGACAAAATGAAAAACTGTTTTTT.

The chain links TRBV20-1 to TRBJ1-2; no reliable D call. The CDR3 has 13 residues. V gave up 3 bases and J gave up 2 bases, with 10 bases separating them. Germline V CDR1 and CDR2: DFQATT, SNEGSKA (reference sequence). The CDR3, as DNA: TGCAGTGCTAGTCACGTCGGAAACTATGGCTACACCTTC. Its protein product is CSASHVGNYGYTF.

The J gene is TRBJ1-6, the V gene TRBV19, with D hard to call. Germline V gene data show CDR1 as LNHDA and CDR2 as SQIVND (reference sequence). V dropped 1 base and J dropped 0 bases, with 10 bases sitting between them. The CDR3 has 17 residues. Here the CDR3 reads CASSIVFDGSYNSPLHF. The CDR3 nucleotides are TGTGCCAGTAGTATAGTTTTCGACGGCTCCTATAATTCACCCCTCCACTTT.

The J gene is TRBJ1-2, the V gene TRBV7-2, with a weak D call TRBD1 (6 bases). V lost 5 bases and J lost 4, with 14 bases in between. From germline, CDR1 is SGHTA and CDR2 FQGNSA. The CDR3 consists of 14 residues. The CDR3 nucleotides are TGTGCCAGCAGCACCAGGACAGACACCTATGGCTACACCTTC. Encoded protein: CASSTRTDTYGYTF.

This chain connects TRBV28 to TRBJ1-5; 10 nucleotides line up with TRBD1. Per germline, CDR1 MDHEN and CDR2 SYDVKM. This CDR3 has 14 amino acids. The junction had 5 bases not matched to a gene; V was cut back by 5 bases and J by 7 bases. In nucleotides, the CDR3 is TGTGCCAGCAGTCAGGGACAGGGGAGGCAGCCCCAGCATTTT. This sequence encodes CASSQGQGRQPQHF.

The V call is TRBV28, the J call TRBJ1-2; 8 bases are shared with TRBD1. The CDR3 has 17 residues. Germline CDR1 is MDHEN and CDR2 is SYDVKM. V lost 1 base, J lost 4 bases, and 11 bases stayed unmatched. CDR3 DNA: TGTGCCAGCAGTTTATTCGGGCGGCAGGGGGCCTTCTATGGCTACACCTTC. This translates into CASSLFGRQGAFYGYTF.

The rearrangement uses TRBV4-2 and TRBJ1-6; 10 bases are shared with TRBD1. J was trimmed by 14 bases and V by 0 bases; bases with no gene match: 7. Germline CDR1 is LGHNA and CDR2 is YNFKEQ. The CDR3 is 15 residues long. The CDR3 DNA follows: TGTGCCAGCAGCCAAGATCAGGGACAGGGGTTAGCCCTCCACTTT. Amino acid sequence: CASSQDQGQGLALHF.

The chain has TRBV6-2 or TRBV6-3 and TRBJ1-2; the match to TRBD1 covers 7 bases. The V segment lost 0 bases and the J segment 10 bases; nucleotides outside the gene matches: 5. The CDR3 extends over 13 amino acids. Germline V gene data show CDR1 as MNHEY and CDR2 as SVGEGT. The CDR3 coding sequence is TGTGCCAGCAGTTACTCGACAGGGCTCGACTACACCTTC. This sequence encodes CASSYSTGLDYTF.

The chain recombines TRBV15 with TRBJ1-1, with D uncertain. Trimming stripped 3 bases from V and 4 bases from J, with 12 bases between. Germline V gene sequence: CDR1 LNHNV, CDR2 YYDKDF (reference sequence). The CDR3 has 14 residues. The CDR3 reads CATSSPVMGTEAFF. CDR3 nucleotides: TGTGCCACCAGCAGTCCGGTAATGGGCACTGAAGCTTTCTTT.

The chain carries TRBV15 and TRBJ2-7; TRBD1 agrees at 7 bases. This CDR3 region has 14 residues. In germline, CDR1 is LNHNV, CDR2 YYDKDF (reference sequence). Unmatched junction bases numbered 3, after V lost 3 bases and J lost 1 base. The CDR3 coding sequence is TGTGCCACCAGCAGGAACAGGGGATCCTACGAGCAGTACTTC. Translating it yields CATSRNRGSYEQYF. The full variable domain, its missing parts supplied by reference TRBV15 and TRBJ2-7, is DAMVIQNPRYQVTQFGKPVTLSCSQTLNHNVMYWYQQKSSQAPKLLFHYYDKDFNNEADTPDNFQSRRPNTSFCFLDIRSPGLGDTAMYLCATSRNRGSYEQYFGPGTRLTVT.

This rearrangement joins TRBV5-1 to TRBJ2-7; D is perhaps TRBD1 or TRBD2 (5 bases each). CDR1 and CDR2 from the germline V gene are SGHRS and YFSETQ. CDR3 length equals 18 residues. The ends were cut back, 0 bases at V and 0 bases at J, with 19 bases in the middle. The CDR3, as DNA: TGCGCCAGCAGCTTGGCCTATAGGTTTGACAGCGGCTCCTACGAGCAGTACTTC. Translating gives CASSLAYRFDSGSYEQYF.

The chain has TRBV3-1 (or the pseudogene TRBV3-2) and TRBJ2-7, with D hard to call. CDR3 length: 11 residues. V lost 5 bases, J lost 4 bases, and 6 bases lay in between. From germline, CDR1 is LGHDT and CDR2 YNNKEL (reference sequence). CDR3 protein: CASSSPYEQYF. In DNA form, the CDR3 reads TGTGCCAGCAGCTCACCTTACGAGCAGTACTTC.

The J gene is TRBJ1-2, the V gene TRBV6-5; D possibly corresponds to TRBD1 (5 bases). Trimming pared 6 bases from V and 0 bases from J, leaving 14 bases between. Germline values: CDR1 MNHEY, CDR2 SVGAGI. There are 15 residues in the CDR3. CDR3 in amino acids: CASSPRTPPNYGYTF. The CDR3 DNA follows: TGTGCCAGCAGCCCACGGACACCACCTAACTATGGCTACACCTTC.

CDR3 in amino acids: CASSIGAGVEETQYF. DNA for the CDR3: TGTGCCAGTAGTATAGGAGCGGGGGTGGAAGAGACCCAGTACTTC. This sequence joins TRBV19 and TRBJ2-5; 8 bases are shared with TRBD2. Germline lookup yields CDR1 LNHDA and CDR2 SQIVND (reference sequence). V lost 1 base to trimming and J lost 3 bases; unmatched junction nucleotides: 4. The CDR3 totals 15 residues.